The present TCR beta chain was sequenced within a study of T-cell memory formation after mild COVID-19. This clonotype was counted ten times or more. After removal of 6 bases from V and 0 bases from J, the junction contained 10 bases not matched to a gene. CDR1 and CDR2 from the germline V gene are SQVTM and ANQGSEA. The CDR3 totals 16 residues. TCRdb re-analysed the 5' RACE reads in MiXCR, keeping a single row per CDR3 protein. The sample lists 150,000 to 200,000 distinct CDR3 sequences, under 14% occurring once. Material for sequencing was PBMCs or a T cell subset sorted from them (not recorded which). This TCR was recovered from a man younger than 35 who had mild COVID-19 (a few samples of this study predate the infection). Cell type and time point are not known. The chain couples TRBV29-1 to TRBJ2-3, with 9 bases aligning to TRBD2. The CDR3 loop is CSVKGVRGGSTDTQYF. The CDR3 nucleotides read TGCAGCGTCAAAGGGGTGCGGGGGGGCAGCACAGATACGCAGTATTTT.